This T cell receptor beta chain came from a study of T cell responses to AZD1222 COVID-19 vaccine. Findings of the study overall: Mapped onto spike, vaccine-associated CD4 TCRs spanned it and were dominant at 160-218 and 743-854.

Germline CDR1 and CDR2: MNHEY and SVGAGI. CDR3 length: 15 residues. V gave up 5 bases and J gave up 2 bases, with 13 bases separating them. As regards this clone: Antigen: not known.

Profiling relied on immunoSEQ multiplex PCR, and the TCRdb table lists in-frame clones only, not all of them. The sample holds some 86,000 clones, around 80% seen once. Sequenced here: peripheral blood, sampled on day 0 of AZD1222 vaccination. The chain is built from TRBV6-5 and TRBJ1-5; unclear D gene. This receptor was obtained from an adult in good health. The CDR3 region is CASSHLQAGNQPQHF. CDR3 coding DNA: TGTGCCAGCAGTCACCTGCAGGCCGGCAATCAGCCCCAGCATTTT.